This T cell receptor beta chain is drawn from a study of immune evolution from preneoplasia to lung adenocarcinoma. The germline V gene encodes CDR1 SGHTA and CDR2 FQGTGA. This CDR3 comprises 14 residues. The V gene end was trimmed by 4 bases and the J gene end by 1 base; junction bases not matched to a gene: 4. The assay was immunoSEQ multiplex PCR, and TCRdb's table has in-frame clones only and misses some. The sample includes several thousand clones, under 60% seen only once; the top ten take 7% to 7.5%. The chain combines TRBV7-3 with TRBJ2-7, with 7 bases that match TRBD1. The sample taken for sequencing was FFPE normal lung tissue adjacent to the tumor. The clonotype comes from a person in their fifties with lung adenocarcinoma. The CDR3 loop is CASSSPGQSYEQYF. CDR3 nucleotide sequence: TGTGCCAGCAGCTCCCCGGGACAGTCCTACGAGCAGTACTTC.